What follows describes a single T cell receptor (beta chain). Here immunoSEQ multiplex PCR was the method, and the copy in TCRdb shows in-frame clones only, minus some. Of around 45,000 clones in the sample, 70% to 90% were seen once. This entry belongs to a study of PD-L1 blockade in urothelial cancer. The wider study: Males with bladder-origin urothelial cancer constituted about 85% of the roughly 30 patients. Patients' histories included 0 to 3 prior chemotherapy regimens. Samples came from 3 weeks, at the second dose, and 6 weeks into treatment.

Germline CDR1 reads SNHLY; CDR2 reads FYNNEI. CDR3 length equals 14 residues. V lost 4 bases and J lost 2; bases outside the gene matches: 0. The chain recombines TRBV2 with TRBJ2-7, with 12 nucleotides matching TRBD2. The source material was PBMCs, sampled around atezolizumab (anti-PD-L1) treatment. This clonotype was sampled from an elderly man with urothelial cancer. Written as DNA, the CDR3 is TGTGCCAGCAGTGGGACTAGCGGGGCCTACGAGCAGTACTTC. As protein: CASSGTSGAYEQYF.